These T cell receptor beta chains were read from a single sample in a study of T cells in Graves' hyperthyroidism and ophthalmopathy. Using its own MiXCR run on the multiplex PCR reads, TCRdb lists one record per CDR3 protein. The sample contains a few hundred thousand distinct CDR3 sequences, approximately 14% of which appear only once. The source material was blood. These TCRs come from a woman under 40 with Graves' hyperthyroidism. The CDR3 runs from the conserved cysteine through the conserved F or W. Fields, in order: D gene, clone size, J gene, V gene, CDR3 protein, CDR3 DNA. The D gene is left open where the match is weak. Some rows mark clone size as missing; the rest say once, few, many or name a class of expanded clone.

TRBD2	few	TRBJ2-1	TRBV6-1	CASSGSSGLRAYEQFF	TGTGCCAGCAGTGGGTCTAGCGGGTTAAGAGCCTATGAGCAGTTCTTC
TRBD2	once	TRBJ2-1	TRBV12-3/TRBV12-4	CASSSQRDSRYEQFF	TGTGCCAGCAGTTCCCAGCGGGATTCAAGGTATGAGCAGTTCTTC
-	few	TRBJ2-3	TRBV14	CASSQGRLAGDTQYF	TGTGCCAGCAGCCAAGGGAGACTCGCCGGAGATACGCAGTATTTT
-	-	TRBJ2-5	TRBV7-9	CASKTGPQETQYF	TGTGCCAGCAAAACAGGGCCTCAAGAGACCCAGTACTTC
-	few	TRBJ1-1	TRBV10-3	CAISEFGTGNTEAFF	TGTGCCATCAGTGAGTTCGGGACGGGAAACACTGAAGCTTTCTTT
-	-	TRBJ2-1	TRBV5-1	CASRLAGASNEQFF	TGCGCCAGTCGGTTGGCGGGGGCCTCTAATGAGCAGTTCTTC
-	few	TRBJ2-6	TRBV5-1	CASSVWARVSGANVLTF	TGCGCCAGCAGCGTATGGGCAAGGGTCTCTGGGGCCAACGTCCTGACTTTC
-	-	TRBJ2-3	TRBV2	CASSEGGTSLSTDTQYF	TGTGCCAGCAGTGAAGGCGGGACATCCCTTAGCACAGATACGCAGTATTTT
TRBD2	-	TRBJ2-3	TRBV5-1	CASSLSLAGGVEAQYF	TGCGCCAGCAGCTTGAGTCTAGCGGGAGGCGTCGAGGCGCAGTATTTT
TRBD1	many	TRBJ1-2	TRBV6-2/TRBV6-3	CASRRTGDGYTF	TGTGCCAGCAGGAGGACAGGCGATGGCTACACCTTC
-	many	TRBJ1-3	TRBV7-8	CASSLASSLGRGNTIYF	TGTGCCAGCAGCTTAGCCTCCTCCTTGGGGCGTGGAAACACCATATATTTT
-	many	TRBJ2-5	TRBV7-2	CASSLAKGGGQETQYF	TGTGCCAGCAGCTTAGCGAAGGGAGGGGGCCAAGAGACCCAGTACTTC
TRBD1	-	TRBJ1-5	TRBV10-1	CASSVRAGGEGNQPQHF	TGCGCCAGCAGTGTACGGGCAGGGGGCGAAGGCAATCAGCCCCAGCATTTT
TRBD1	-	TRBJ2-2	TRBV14	CASSRDRIPLGELFF	TGTGCCAGCAGCCGGGACAGGATCCCTCTTGGGGAGCTGTTTTTT
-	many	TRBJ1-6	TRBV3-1	CASSQDRGDIYNSPLHF	TGTGCCAGCAGCCAAGATCGAGGGGACATCTATAATTCACCCCTCCACTTT
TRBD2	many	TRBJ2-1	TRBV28	CASNPGTIDEQFF	TGTGCCAGCAACCCGGGGACTATCGATGAGCAGTTCTTC
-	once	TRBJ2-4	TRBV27	CASSPAGASIQYF	TGTGCCAGCAGTCCCGCGGGGGCTAGTATTCAGTACTTC
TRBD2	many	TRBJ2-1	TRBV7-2	CASSNSGAYNEQFF	TGTGCCAGCAGTAATAGCGGGGCTTACAATGAGCAGTTCTTC
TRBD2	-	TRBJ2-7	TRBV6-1	CASSGGTSYEQYF	TGTGCCAGCAGCGGGGGGACGTCCTACGAGCAGTACTTC
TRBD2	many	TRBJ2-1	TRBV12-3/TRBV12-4	CASTGLAGVSNEQFF	TGTGCCAGCACTGGACTAGCGGGAGTATCCAATGAGCAGTTCTTC
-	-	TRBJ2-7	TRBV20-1	CSANREKGGGYEQYF	TGCAGTGCTAACAGGGAGAAAGGGGGAGGGTACGAGCAGTACTTC
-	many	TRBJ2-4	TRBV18	CASSHRTDRNIQYF	TGTGCCAGCTCACACCGGACAGATCGAAACATTCAGTACTTC
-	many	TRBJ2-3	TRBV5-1	CASSLVTITDTQYF	TGCGCCAGCAGCTTGGTAACAATCACAGATACGCAGTATTTT